This T cell receptor (beta chain) was identified in a study of blood T cell repertoires in COVID-19. In the original processing: Estimation of nucleated cell counts relied on the amplification of reference gene primers. Libraries were prepared by immunoSEQ multiplex PCR; TCRdb keeps only in-frame clonotypes and omits some of them. That table gives V, J and clone size, and the DNA gave D and trimming. This sample has hundreds of thousands of clones, with roughly 85% found just once. Germline-derived CDR1 and CDR2 are SGHRS and YFSETQ. Trimming took 4 bases from V and 3 from J; bases not matched to a gene: 7. CDR3 length equals 18 residues.

The sample was peripheral blood. V is TRBV5-1 and J is TRBJ2-6; 13 bases are a match to TRBD2. The receptor's source is a human donor in a cohort sampled during active COVID-19. CDR3 protein: CASSTWGLAGFGANVLTF. Here the CDR3 DNA reads TGCGCCAGCAGCACGTGGGGACTAGCGGGGTTTGGGGCCAACGTCCTGACTTTC.